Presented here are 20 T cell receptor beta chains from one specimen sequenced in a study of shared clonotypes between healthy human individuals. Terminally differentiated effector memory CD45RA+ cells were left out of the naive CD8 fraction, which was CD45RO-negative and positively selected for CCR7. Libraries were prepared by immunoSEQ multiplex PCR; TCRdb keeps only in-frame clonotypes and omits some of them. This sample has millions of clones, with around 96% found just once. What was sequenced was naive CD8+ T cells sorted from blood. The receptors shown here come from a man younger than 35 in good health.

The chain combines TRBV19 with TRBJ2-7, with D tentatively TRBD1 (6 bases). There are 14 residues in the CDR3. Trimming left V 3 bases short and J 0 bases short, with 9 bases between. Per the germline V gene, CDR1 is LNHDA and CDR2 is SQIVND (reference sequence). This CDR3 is CASSMDSLSYEQYF. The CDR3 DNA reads TGTGCCAGTAGTATGGACAGTCTCTCCTACGAGCAGTACTTC. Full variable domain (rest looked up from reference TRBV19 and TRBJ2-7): DGGITQSPKYLFRKEGQNVTLSCEQNLNHDAMYWYRQDPGQGLRLIYYSQIVNDFQKGDIAEGYSVSREKKESFPLTVTSAQKNPTAFYLCASSMDSLSYEQYFGPGTRLTVT.

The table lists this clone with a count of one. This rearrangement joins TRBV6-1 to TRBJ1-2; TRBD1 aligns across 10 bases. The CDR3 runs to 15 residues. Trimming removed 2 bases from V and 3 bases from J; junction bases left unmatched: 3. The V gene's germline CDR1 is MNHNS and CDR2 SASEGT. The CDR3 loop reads CASSELGQGDYGYTF. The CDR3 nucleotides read TGTGCCAGCAGTGAACTAGGACAGGGGGACTATGGCTACACCTTC.

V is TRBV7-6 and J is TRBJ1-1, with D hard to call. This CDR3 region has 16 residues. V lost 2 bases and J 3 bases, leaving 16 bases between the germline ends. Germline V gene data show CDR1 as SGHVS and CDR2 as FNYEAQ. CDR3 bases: TGTGCCAGCAGCTTATCGCAGGACCCTATGTACACTGAAGCTTTCTTT. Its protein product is CASSLSQDPMYTEAFF.

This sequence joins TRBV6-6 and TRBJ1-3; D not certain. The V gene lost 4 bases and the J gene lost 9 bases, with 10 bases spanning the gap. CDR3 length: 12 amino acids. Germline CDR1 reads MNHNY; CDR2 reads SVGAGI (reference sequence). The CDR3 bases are TGTGCCAGCAGTTCCTACCGGGGCACCATATATTTT. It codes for CASSSYRGTIYF.

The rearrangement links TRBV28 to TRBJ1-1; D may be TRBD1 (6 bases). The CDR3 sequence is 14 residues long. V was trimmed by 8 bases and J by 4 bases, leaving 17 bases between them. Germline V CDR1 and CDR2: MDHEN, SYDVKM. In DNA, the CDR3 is TGTGCCAGCTCGGGGACACTTCTGAGCACTGAAGCTTTCTTT. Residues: CASSGTLLSTEAFF. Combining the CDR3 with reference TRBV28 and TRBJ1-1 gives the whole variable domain DVKVTQSSRYLVKRTGEKVFLECVQDMDHENMFWYRQDPGLGLRLIYFSYDVKMKEKGDIPEGYSVSREKKERFSLILESASTNQTSMYLCASSGTLLSTEAFFGQGTRLTVV.

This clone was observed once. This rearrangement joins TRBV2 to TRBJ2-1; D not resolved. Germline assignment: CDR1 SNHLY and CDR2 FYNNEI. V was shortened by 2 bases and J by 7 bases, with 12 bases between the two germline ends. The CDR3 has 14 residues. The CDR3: CASSEYQERNEQFF. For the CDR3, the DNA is TGTGCCAGCAGTGAATACCAGGAACGGAATGAGCAGTTCTTC.

The CDR3 nucleotides read TGCGCCAGCAGCCTACAGGGAGATAGGGGGTGGTGGAACACTGAAGCTTTCTTT. Encoded protein: CASSLQGDRGWWNTEAFF. This rearrangement joins TRBV4-3 to TRBJ1-1, with D tentatively TRBD1 (6 bases). The CDR3 is 18 amino acids. CDR1 is LGHNA and CDR2 is YSLEER in the germline V gene. The ends were cut back, 4 bases at V and 1 base at J, with 22 bases in the middle.

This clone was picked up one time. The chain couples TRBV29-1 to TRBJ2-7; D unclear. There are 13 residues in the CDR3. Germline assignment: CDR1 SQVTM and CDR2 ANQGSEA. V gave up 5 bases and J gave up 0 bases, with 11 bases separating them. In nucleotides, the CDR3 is TGCAGCGTTAAATGGCCTAGCTCCTACGAGCAGTACTTC. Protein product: CSVKWPSSYEQYF.

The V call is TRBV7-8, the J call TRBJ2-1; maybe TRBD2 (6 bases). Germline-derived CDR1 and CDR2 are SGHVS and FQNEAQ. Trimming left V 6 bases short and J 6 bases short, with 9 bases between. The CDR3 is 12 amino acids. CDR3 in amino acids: CASSWDFNEQFF. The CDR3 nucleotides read TGTGCCAGCAGTTGGGACTTCAATGAGCAGTTCTTC.

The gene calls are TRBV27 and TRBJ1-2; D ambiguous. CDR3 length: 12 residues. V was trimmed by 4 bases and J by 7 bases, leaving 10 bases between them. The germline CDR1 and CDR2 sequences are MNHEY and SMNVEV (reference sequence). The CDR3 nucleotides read TGTGCCAGCAGTTCCTGGGAGGGTGGCTACACCTTC. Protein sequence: CASSSWEGGYTF.

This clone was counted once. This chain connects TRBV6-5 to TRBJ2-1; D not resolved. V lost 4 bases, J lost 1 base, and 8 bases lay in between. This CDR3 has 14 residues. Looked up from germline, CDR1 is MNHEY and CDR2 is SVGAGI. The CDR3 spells CASSSTSSYNEQFF. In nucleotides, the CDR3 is TGTGCCAGCAGTTCGACTTCTTCCTACAATGAGCAGTTCTTC.

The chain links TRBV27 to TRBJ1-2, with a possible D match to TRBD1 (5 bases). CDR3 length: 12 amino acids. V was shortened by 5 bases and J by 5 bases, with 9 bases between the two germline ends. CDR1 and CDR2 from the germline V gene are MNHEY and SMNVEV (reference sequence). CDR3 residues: CASSPEGYGYTF. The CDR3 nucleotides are TGTGCCAGCAGTCCTGAGGGGTATGGCTACACCTTC.

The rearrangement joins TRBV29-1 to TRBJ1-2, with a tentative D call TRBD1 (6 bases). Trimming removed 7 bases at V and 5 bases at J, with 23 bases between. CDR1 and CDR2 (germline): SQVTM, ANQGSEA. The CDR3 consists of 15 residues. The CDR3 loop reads CSALFLGTIDYGYTF. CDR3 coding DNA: TGCAGCGCCCTTTTCCTGGGGACAATCGATTATGGCTACACCTTC.

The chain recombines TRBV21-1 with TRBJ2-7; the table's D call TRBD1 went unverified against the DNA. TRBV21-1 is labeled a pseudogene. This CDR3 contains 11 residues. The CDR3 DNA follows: TGTGCCGGGCCAAAACTCTACGAGCAGTACTTC. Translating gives CAGPKLYEQYF.

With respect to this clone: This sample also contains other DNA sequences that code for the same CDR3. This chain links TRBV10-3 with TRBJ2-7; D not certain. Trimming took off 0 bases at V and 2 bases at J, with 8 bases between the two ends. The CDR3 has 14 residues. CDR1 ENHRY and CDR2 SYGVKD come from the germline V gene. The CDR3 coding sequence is TGTGCCATCAGTGAGTCAACAGTAACCTACGAGCAGTACTTC. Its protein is CAISESTVTYEQYF.

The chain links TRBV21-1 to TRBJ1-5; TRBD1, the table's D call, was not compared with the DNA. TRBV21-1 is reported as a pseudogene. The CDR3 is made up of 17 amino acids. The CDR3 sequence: CASSKRVGQCGNQPQHF. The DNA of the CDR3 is TGTGCCAGCAGCAAAAGGGTAGGACAGTGCGGCAATCAGCCCCAGCATTTT.

The CDR3 sequence: CASSQNTGAPFYEQYF. CDR3 nucleotides: TGCGCCAGCAGCCAAAATACAGGAGCCCCCTTCTACGAGCAGTACTTC. The chain links TRBV4-1 to TRBJ2-7; TRBD1 is a possible D gene (5 bases). The V gene lost 2 bases and the J gene lost 3 bases, with 17 bases spanning the gap. CDR1 is MGHRA, CDR2 YSYEKL, per germline. The CDR3 is 16 amino acids.

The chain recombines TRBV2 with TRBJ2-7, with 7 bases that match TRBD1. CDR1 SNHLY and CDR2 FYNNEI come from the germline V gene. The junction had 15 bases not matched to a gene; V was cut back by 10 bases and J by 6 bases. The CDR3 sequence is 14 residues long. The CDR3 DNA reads TGTGCCACCGACGCCGGGACAGCTCCTCTCGAGCAGTACTTC. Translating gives CATDAGTAPLEQYF. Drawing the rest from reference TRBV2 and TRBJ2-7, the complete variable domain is EPEVTQTPSHQVTQMGQEVILRCVPISNHLYFYWYRQILGQKVEFLVSFYNNEISEKSEIFDDQFSVERPDGSNFTLKIRSTKLEDSAMYFCATDAGTAPLEQYFGPGTRLTVT.

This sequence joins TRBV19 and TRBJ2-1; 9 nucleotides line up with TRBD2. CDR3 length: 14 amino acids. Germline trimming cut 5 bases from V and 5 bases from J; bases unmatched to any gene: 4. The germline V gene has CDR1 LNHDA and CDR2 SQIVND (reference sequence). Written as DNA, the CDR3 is TGTGCCAGTAGTCTTCGGACTAGCGACAATGAGCAGTTCTTC. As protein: CASSLRTSDNEQFF.

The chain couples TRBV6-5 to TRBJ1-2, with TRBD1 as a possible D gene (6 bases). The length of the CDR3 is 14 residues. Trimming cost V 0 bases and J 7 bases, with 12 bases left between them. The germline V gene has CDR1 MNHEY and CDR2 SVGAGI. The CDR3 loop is CASSYSQGRSGYTF. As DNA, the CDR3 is TGTGCCAGCAGTTACTCTCAGGGGAGATCTGGCTACACCTTC.